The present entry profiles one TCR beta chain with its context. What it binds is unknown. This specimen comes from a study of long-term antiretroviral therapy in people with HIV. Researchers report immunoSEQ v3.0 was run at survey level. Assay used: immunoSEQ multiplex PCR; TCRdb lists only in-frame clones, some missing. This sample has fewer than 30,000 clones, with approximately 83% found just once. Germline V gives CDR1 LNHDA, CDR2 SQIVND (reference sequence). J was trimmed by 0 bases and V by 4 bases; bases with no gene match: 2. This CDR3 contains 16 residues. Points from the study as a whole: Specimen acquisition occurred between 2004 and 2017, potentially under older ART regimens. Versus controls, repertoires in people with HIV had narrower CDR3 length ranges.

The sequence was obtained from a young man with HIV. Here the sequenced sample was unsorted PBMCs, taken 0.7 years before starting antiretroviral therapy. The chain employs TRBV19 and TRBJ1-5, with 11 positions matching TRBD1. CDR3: CASSRDRGSSNQPQHF. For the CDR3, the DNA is TGTGCCAGTAGTAGGGACAGGGGGAGTAGCAATCAGCCCCAGCATTTT.